What follows is one TCR beta chain and its context. Trimming cost V 3 bases and J 14 bases; bases outside gene matches: 4. CDR3 length: 13 amino acids. Alongside a J-beta primer mix, a sample-barcoded 5' primer served in a second PCR lasting 7 to 11 cycles. TCRdb fed the 5' RACE reads into MiXCR, producing one record per CDR3 protein. The sample shows roughly 1,500,000 distinct CDR3 sequences, about 43% of them seen only once. These data come from a study of blood T cells in healthy people across ages. The source of this sequence is a woman aged 18-30 years in good health. This chain connects TRBV12-3 or TRBV12-4 to TRBJ1-6; 10 positions agree with TRBD1. Sequenced input: blood. CDR3 region: CASSFPGQGSLHF. In DNA form, the CDR3 reads TGTGCCAGCAGTTTCCCGGGACAGGGGTCCCTCCACTTT.